These 31 T cell receptor beta chains were sequenced from one sample in a study of blood T cell repertoires in COVID-19. Generated by immunoSEQ multiplex PCR, the TCRdb table keeps only in-frame clones and is missing some. In the table there are about 210,000 clones, around 80% of which are singletons. Sequencing used peripheral blood. Every receptor here comes from a woman aged 40-49 years with acute or convalescent COVID-19.

This clone has a single count. The chain links TRBV28 to TRBJ2-3; possible D gene TRBD1, 6 bases. Germline CDR1 and CDR2: MDHEN and SYDVKM. V dropped 3 bases and J dropped 4 bases, with 26 bases sitting between them. This CDR3 has 19 residues. The chain's CDR3 is CASSFRSFRTDLWADTQYF. In DNA, the CDR3 is TGTGCCAGCAGTTTCCGTTCGTTTCGGACAGACTTATGGGCAGATACGCAGTATTTT.

The V and J genes are TRBV9 and TRBJ1-3; D unclear. Trimming pared 2 bases from V and 4 bases from J, leaving 10 bases between. CDR3 length: 14 residues. Germline V gene data show CDR1 as SGDLS and CDR2 as YYNGEE. DNA for the CDR3: TGTGCCAGCAGCGTTGGAGGAGTCGGAAACACCATATATTTT. This translates into CASSVGGVGNTIYF.

This chain uses TRBV10-2 with TRBJ2-2; 11 nucleotides match TRBD2. The CDR3 has 15 amino acids. Germline CDR1 reads WSHSY; CDR2 reads SAAADI. J was trimmed by 7 bases and V by 6 bases; bases with no gene match: 7. CDR3 amino acids: CASRVAGGPVGELFF. As DNA, the CDR3 is TGCGCCAGCAGGGTAGCGGGAGGGCCCGTCGGGGAGCTGTTTTTT.

J is TRBJ2-7 and V is TRBV21-1; the table's D call of TRBD1 was not tested on the DNA. TRBV21-1 is a known pseudogene. This CDR3 has 13 residues. The CDR3 coding sequence is TGTGCCAGCAGCGGGCGGAGGGGGCGGCCCCAGTACTTC. Translated, it gives CASSGRRGRPQYF.

V is TRBV9 and J is TRBJ1-4; D might be TRBD1 (5 bases). This CDR3 is built from 17 residues. CDR1 SGDLS and CDR2 YYNGEE come from the germline V gene. V lost 4 bases and J lost 6, with 22 bases in between. The CDR3 DNA sequence: TGTGCCAGCAGCCCCGGTGGGGCAAGGGCTGGGGATGAAAAACTGTTTTTT. Protein sequence: CASSPGGARAGDEKLFF.

The V call is TRBV10-3, the J call TRBJ1-5; D is ambiguous. The CDR3 runs to 15 residues. Germline CDR1 ENHRY, CDR2 SYGVKD. Trimming took off 5 bases at V and 0 bases at J, with 11 bases between the two ends. The CDR3 sequence is CAISLGGDSNQPQHF. The DNA of the CDR3 is TGTGCCATCAGTCTTGGCGGGGATAGCAATCAGCCCCAGCATTTT.

The chain is built from TRBV15 and TRBJ1-1; 8 nucleotides line up with TRBD1. CDR3 size: 13 residues. Germline V gene data show CDR1 as LNHNV and CDR2 as YYDKDF (reference sequence). Trimming cost V 5 bases and J 10 bases; bases outside gene matches: 9. The CDR3 loop is CATSEGTGWGAFF. In nucleotides, the CDR3 is TGTGCCACCAGCGAAGGGACAGGTTGGGGAGCTTTCTTT.

This clone was seen just once. The chain carries TRBV6-4 and TRBJ2-2; a weak D match, TRBD2 (6 bases). This CDR3 contains 14 residues. Looked up from germline, CDR1 is MRHNA and CDR2 is SNTAGT. V lost 7 bases and J lost 4, with 13 bases in between. For the CDR3, the DNA is TGTGCCAGCACCCAATCCGGGGGCACCGGGGAGCTGTTTTTT. Protein sequence: CASTQSGGTGELFF.

The rearrangement uses TRBV25-1 and TRBJ1-4; D is undetermined. Looked up from germline, CDR1 is MGHDK and CDR2 is SYGVNS. V gave up 6 bases and J gave up 15 bases, with 23 bases separating them. This CDR3 spans 14 amino acids. The CDR3 coding sequence is TGTGCCAGCAGCCTGGAAGGAGGACCTCAAACCGTGTTTTTT. The encoded protein is CASSLEGGPQTVFF.

V and J are TRBV19 and TRBJ1-5, with a tentative D call TRBD1 (6 bases). The CDR3 length is 15 residues. V lost 5 bases and J 0 bases, leaving 11 bases between the germline ends. CDR1 is LNHDA, CDR2 SQIVND, per germline (reference sequence). CDR3 sequence: CASSSQGLSNQPQHF. The CDR3 DNA follows: TGTGCCAGTAGTTCACAGGGCCTTAGCAATCAGCCCCAGCATTTT.

This chain uses TRBV7-2 with TRBJ2-3; TRBD2 aligns across 12 bases. CDR3 length: 17 amino acids. V lost 1 base, J lost 4 bases, and 6 bases stayed unmatched. CDR1 is SGHTA, CDR2 FQGNSA, per germline. The CDR3 reads CASSLGLTSGRSDTQYF. The CDR3 DNA reads as TGTGCCAGCAGCTTAGGTCTAACTAGCGGGAGGTCAGATACGCAGTATTTT.

This clone was seen more than once but under ten times. CDR3 loop: CASSPQGQGRNSPLHF. The CDR3 DNA sequence: TGTGCCAGCAGCCCGCAGGGACAGGGTCGAAATTCACCCCTCCACTTT. The rearrangement joins TRBV7-8 to TRBJ1-6; 9 nucleotides line up with TRBD1. Germline assignment: CDR1 SGHVS and CDR2 FQNEAQ. Trimming took 5 bases from V and 7 from J; bases not matched to a gene: 9. This CDR3 has 16 residues.

This sequence joins TRBV10-1 and TRBJ1-4; D is perhaps TRBD1 (6 bases). Germline V gene lookup returns CDR1 WNHNN and CDR2 SYGVQD (reference sequence). The germline V and J ends were trimmed by 4 bases and 7 bases, with 13 bases remaining between them. The CDR3 is 14 amino acids. Written as DNA, the CDR3 is TGCGCCAGCAGTGTTGGGGGCGAAGGTGAAAAACTGTTTTTT. Amino acids: CASSVGGEGEKLFF.

This chain joins TRBV7-9 and TRBJ2-1, with 13 bases that match TRBD2. The length of the CDR3 is 16 residues. Germline V gives CDR1 SEHNR, CDR2 FQNEAQ (reference sequence). The trim removed 1 base at V and 7 bases at J, leaving 4 bases unmatched. The CDR3 here is CASSLEGLAGENEQFF. The CDR3 DNA sequence: TGTGCCAGCAGCTTAGAAGGACTAGCGGGAGAAAATGAGCAGTTCTTC.

The V gene is TRBV6-6, the J gene TRBJ1-1; D remains ambiguous. The CDR3 is made up of 15 amino acids. The V and J ends lost 4 bases and 1 base respectively, with 13 bases between them. The germline V gene has CDR1 MNHNY and CDR2 SVGAGI (reference sequence). The CDR3 loop reads CASSSTPSGNTEAFF. The CDR3 DNA follows: TGTGCCAGCAGTTCCACACCCTCAGGGAACACTGAAGCTTTCTTT.

The rearrangement joins TRBV12-5 to TRBJ1-3, with D unresolved. Germline V lookup: CDR1 LGHNT, CDR2 FRNRAP. Trimming pared 5 bases from V and 4 bases from J, leaving 12 bases between. The CDR3 has 14 residues. The CDR3 DNA reads TGTGCTAGTGGTCCGGTCGGGGTAGGAAACACCATATATTTT. Translated, it gives CASGPVGVGNTIYF.

The chain uses TRBV12-3 or TRBV12-4 and TRBJ2-2; D remains unclear. V lost 8 bases and J 8 bases, leaving 9 bases between the germline ends. This CDR3 comprises 11 residues. For the CDR3, the DNA is TGTGCCAGCCTCCTATATGGGGAGCTGTTTTTT. It codes for CASLLYGELFF.

The CDR3 DNA reads as TGTGCCAGTAGTATGGATGGACAGGGTCCCGATCAGCCCCAGCATTTT. Its translation is CASSMDGQGPDQPQHF. The V and J genes are TRBV19 and TRBJ1-5, with 8 bases lining up with TRBD1. V trimming: 3 bases; J trimming: 5 bases; junction bases outside the gene matches: 9. The germline gives CDR1 LNHDA, CDR2 SQIVND (reference sequence). CDR3 length: 16 residues.

The rearrangement uses TRBV6-5 and TRBJ2-3; 12 bases match TRBD2. CDR3 size: 14 residues. Germline loops: CDR1 MNHEY, CDR2 SVGAGI. V lost 8 bases to trimming and J lost 2 bases; unmatched junction nucleotides: 2. In nucleotides, the CDR3 is TGTGCCAGCGGACTAGCGGGATACACAGATACGCAGTATTTT. Translated, it gives CASGLAGYTDTQYF.

This clone was counted a single time. The V call is TRBV5-8, the J call TRBJ2-7; the match to TRBD1 covers 7 bases. Trimming took 4 bases from V and 5 from J; bases not matched to a gene: 9. CDR1 SGHTS and CDR2 YDEGEE come from the germline V gene. This CDR3 contains 14 residues. The CDR3 spells CASSQRQGRNEQYF. The CDR3 DNA reads as TGTGCCAGCAGCCAAAGACAGGGTAGGAACGAGCAGTACTTC.

The V gene is TRBV5-1, the J gene TRBJ2-3, with a possible D match to TRBD2 (5 bases). V was shortened by 0 bases and J by 5 bases, with 7 bases between the two germline ends. Germline V gives CDR1 SGHRS, CDR2 YFSETQ. The CDR3 runs 13 residues. This chain's CDR3 is CASSLAGEDTQYF. The CDR3 bases are TGCGCCAGCAGCTTGGCCGGGGAAGATACGCAGTATTTT.

The V gene is TRBV19, the J gene TRBJ2-7, with 9 nucleotides matching TRBD1. Germline V gene lookup returns CDR1 LNHDA and CDR2 SQIVND (reference sequence). The CDR3 contains 17 residues. Trimming cost V 3 bases and J 5 bases; bases outside gene matches: 14. Here the CDR3 DNA reads TGTGCCAGTAGTATGGGGCCTACCGGGACAGGGCAGGACGAGCAGTACTTC. Protein product: CASSMGPTGTGQDEQYF.

This clone was picked up one time. The rearrangement uses TRBV7-3 and TRBJ2-1; 12 bases line up with TRBD2. Per germline, CDR1 SGHTA and CDR2 FQGTGA. The CDR3 is 14 residues long. V lost 5 bases and J lost 7; bases outside the gene matches: 3. This CDR3 is CASSLGTSGNEQFF. The CDR3 DNA follows: TGTGCCAGCAGCCTCGGGACTAGCGGGAATGAGCAGTTCTTC.

The chain recombines TRBV9 with TRBJ2-5; possibly TRBD2 for D (5 bases). Trimming took off 2 bases at V and 2 bases at J, with 10 bases between the two ends. From germline, CDR1 is SGDLS and CDR2 YYNGEE. The CDR3 has 14 residues. The CDR3, as DNA: TGTGCCAGCAGCGTCAAGGACTCACAAGAGACCCAGTACTTC. This gives the protein CASSVKDSQETQYF.

This clone appeared a single time. The V call is TRBV27, the J call TRBJ2-7, with 12 positions matching TRBD1. V shed 2 bases, J shed 7 bases, and the junction held 6 bases outside the gene matches. The CDR3 totals 15 residues. Germline V gene lookup returns CDR1 MNHEY and CDR2 SMNVEV (reference sequence). CDR3 sequence: CASSLMGQGAKEQYF. CDR3 nucleotide sequence: TGTGCCAGCAGTTTAATGGGACAGGGGGCTAAAGAGCAGTACTTC.

The chain joins TRBV5-1 to TRBJ1-1; 7 bases are shared with TRBD1. The CDR3 has 14 amino acids. Germline-derived CDR1 and CDR2 are SGHRS and YFSETQ. Trimming at V came to 3 bases and at J to 0 bases, leaving 2 bases not matched to a gene. CDR3 sequence (DNA): TGCGCCAGCAGCTACAGGGGCGTGAACACTGAAGCTTTCTTT. Translation: CASSYRGVNTEAFF.

CDR3 loop: CASSLVDREVTEAFF. CDR3 nucleotide sequence: TGTGCCAGCAGCTTGGTCGACAGGGAAGTGACTGAAGCTTTCTTT. The rearrangement links TRBV5-6 to TRBJ1-1; 7 bases match TRBD1. V was pared by 0 bases and J by 5 bases, with 7 bases of the junction left unmatched. CDR1 is SGHDT, CDR2 YYEEEE, per germline. The CDR3 length is 15 residues.

V is TRBV24-1 and J is TRBJ2-1, with 9 nucleotides matching TRBD2. The CDR3 length is 16 residues. V lost 5 bases to trimming and J lost 6 bases; unmatched junction nucleotides: 10. CDR1 and CDR2 (germline): KGHDR, SFDVKD. The CDR3 here is CATSGLAGAVANEQFF. The CDR3, as DNA: TGTGCCACCAGTGGATTAGCGGGAGCCGTTGCCAATGAGCAGTTCTTC.

CDR3 in amino acids: CASSSGGLAAYNEQFF. Here the CDR3 DNA reads TGTGCCAGCAGCTCGGGGGGGCTAGCGGCCTACAATGAGCAGTTCTTC. The rearrangement uses TRBV3-1 (or the pseudogene TRBV3-2) and TRBJ2-1; 8 bases agree with TRBD2. V lost 5 bases to trimming and J lost 2 bases; unmatched junction nucleotides: 8. Looked up from germline, CDR1 is LGHDT and CDR2 is YNNKEL (reference sequence). The CDR3 totals 16 residues.

The V gene is TRBV7-8, the J gene TRBJ2-3, with 10 bases fitting TRBD1. CDR3 length equals 13 residues. Germline values: CDR1 SGHVS, CDR2 FQNEAQ. Losses at the gene ends were 5 bases for V and 8 bases for J; bases not matched to a gene: 4. CDR3 region: CASSPDRGGTQYF. CDR3 DNA sequence: TGTGCCAGCAGCCCGGACAGGGGGGGTACGCAGTATTTT.

The chain joins TRBV2 to TRBJ2-3, with a tentative D call TRBD2 (5 bases). V shed 4 bases and J shed 4 bases, with 18 bases lying between them. There are 16 residues in the CDR3. The germline V gene encodes CDR1 SNHLY and CDR2 FYNNEI. In DNA, the CDR3 is TGTGCCAGCAGTGCCTACGGTACTAGTATCTCAGATACGCAGTATTTT. It specifies CASSAYGTSISDTQYF.